Below, one T cell receptor beta chain is given with its context. Its target is not known. Several immunoSEQ plates received, in even portions, the genomic DNA of each subset. TCRdb's table, derived via immunoSEQ multiplex PCR, lists solely in-frame clones and lacks some. The sample has about 1.1 million clones, more than 75% seen once. The germline CDR1 and CDR2 sequences are SGHDT and YYEEEE. The CDR3 is 14 amino acids. V gave up 2 bases and J gave up 3 bases, with 11 bases separating them. The entry originates in a study of shared clonotypes between healthy human individuals. Study conclusions and caveats: It was observed that around 5% of naive CD4 clonotypes were shared across a handful of donors.

This clonotype was sampled from a man younger than 35 in good health. Some clones in this sample may be carry-over from other donors' samples. The sample taken for sequencing was memory CD4+ T cells from PBMCs. The subset is: CD45RA-negative fraction. The chain joins TRBV5-6 to TRBJ2-5; D unresolved. CDR3 nucleotide sequence: TGTGCCAGCAGCTTCCTAGACTTCAAAGAGACCCAGTACTTC. Its translation is CASSFLDFKETQYF. Full variable domain (rest looked up from reference TRBV5-6 and TRBJ2-5): DAGVTQSPTHLIKTRGQQVTLRCSPKSGHDTVSWYQQALGQGPQFIFQYYEEEERQRGNFPDRFSGHQFPNYSSELNVNALLLGDSALYLCASSFLDFKETQYFGPGTRLLVL.